There are many counts of the clone carrying this T cell receptor beta chain. A TCRbeta library incorporating unique molecular identifiers was prepared. TCRdb used MiXCR to reprocess the PCR reads, holding one entry per CDR3 protein. The sample yields some 490,000 distinct CDR3 sequences, about 12% seen once. This entry comes from a study of T-cell reconstitution after alpha-beta-depleted transplantation in children. The length of the CDR3 is 13 residues. Germline-derived CDR1 and CDR2 are LNHNV and YYDKDF (reference sequence). Trimming took off 2 bases at V and 8 bases at J, with 12 bases between the two ends.

V gene TRBV15 combines with J gene TRBJ1-1; D unresolved. This sequence was found in a human donor who donated a stem cell graft to a child with combined immunodeficiency. The sequenced sample was PBMCs from the stem cell graft donor, obtained from the stem cell graft. The CDR3 DNA sequence: TGTGCCACCAGCAGACCCCTCTTAAGCGAAGCTTTCTTT. Its protein is CATSRPLLSEAFF.